The T cell receptor beta chain under discussion was sequenced for a study of cytomegalovirus exposure and HLA in healthy donors. Study-wide points: Confirmation was obtained in vitro that a few CMV-associated chains are specific for CMV antigens. Altogether, 170 or so TCR beta chains were recorded as cytomegalovirus-associated.

This clone showed up just once. The target antigen is unknown. V lost 2 bases and J 4 bases, leaving 14 bases between the germline ends. Germline CDR1 and CDR2: KGHSH and LQKENI. The CDR3 spans 15 residues. Donors came from a validation cohort of about 120 subjects, distinct from the first 666-subject cohort. Assay: immunoSEQ multiplex PCR; the TCRdb copy retains only in-frame clones and omits some. The data contain approximately 200,000 clones, just over 90% of them singletons. V is TRBV18 and J is TRBJ2-5; TRBD2 might be the D (6 bases). Sequenced: PBMCs. The source of this sequence is a woman aged 18-29 years in good health and CMV-seronegative. The CDR3 region is CASSPSSEYGETQYF. The CDR3 DNA is TGTGCCAGCTCACCATCTAGCGAGTATGGAGAGACCCAGTACTTC.